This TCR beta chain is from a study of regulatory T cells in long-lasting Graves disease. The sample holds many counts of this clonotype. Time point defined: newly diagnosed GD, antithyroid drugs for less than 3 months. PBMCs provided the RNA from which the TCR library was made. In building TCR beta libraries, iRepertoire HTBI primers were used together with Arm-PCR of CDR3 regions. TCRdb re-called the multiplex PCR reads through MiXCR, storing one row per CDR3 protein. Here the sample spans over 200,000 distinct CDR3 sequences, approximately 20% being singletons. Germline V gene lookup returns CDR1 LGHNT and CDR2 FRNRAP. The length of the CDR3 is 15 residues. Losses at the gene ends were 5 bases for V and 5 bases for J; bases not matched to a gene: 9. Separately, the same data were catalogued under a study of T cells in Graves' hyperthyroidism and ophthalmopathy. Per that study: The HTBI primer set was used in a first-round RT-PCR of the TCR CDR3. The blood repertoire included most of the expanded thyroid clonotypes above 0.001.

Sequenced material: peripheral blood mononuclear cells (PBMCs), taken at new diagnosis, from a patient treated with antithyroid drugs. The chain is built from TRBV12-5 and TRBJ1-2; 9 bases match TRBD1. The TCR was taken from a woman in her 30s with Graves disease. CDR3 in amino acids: CASGTKMGQGYGYTF. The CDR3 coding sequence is TGTGCTAGTGGTACTAAAATGGGACAGGGTTATGGCTACACCTTC.